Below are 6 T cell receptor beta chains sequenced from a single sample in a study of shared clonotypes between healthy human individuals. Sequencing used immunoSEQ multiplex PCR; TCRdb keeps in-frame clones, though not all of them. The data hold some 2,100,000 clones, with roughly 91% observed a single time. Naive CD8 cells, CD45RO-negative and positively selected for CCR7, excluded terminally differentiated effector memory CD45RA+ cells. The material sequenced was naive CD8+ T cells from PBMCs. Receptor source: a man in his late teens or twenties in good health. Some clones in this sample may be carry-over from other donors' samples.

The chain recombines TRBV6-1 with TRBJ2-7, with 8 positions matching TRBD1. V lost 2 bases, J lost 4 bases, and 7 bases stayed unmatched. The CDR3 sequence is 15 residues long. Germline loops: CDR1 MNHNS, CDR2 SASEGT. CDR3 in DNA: TGTGCCAGCAGTGAAAAGGGGAGACAGGGGTACGAGCAGTACTTC. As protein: CASSEKGRQGYEQYF.

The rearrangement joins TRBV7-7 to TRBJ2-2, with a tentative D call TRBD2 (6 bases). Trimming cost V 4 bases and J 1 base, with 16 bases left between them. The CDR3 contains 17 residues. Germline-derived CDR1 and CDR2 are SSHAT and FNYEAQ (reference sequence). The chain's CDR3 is CASSSGLGLMNTGELFF. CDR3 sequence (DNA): TGTGCCAGCAGCTCGGGCCTGGGACTCATGAACACCGGGGAGCTGTTTTTT. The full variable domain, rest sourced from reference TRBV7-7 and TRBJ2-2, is GAGVSQSPRYKVTKRGQDVTLRCDPISSHATLYWYQQALGQGPEFLTYFNYEAQPDKSGLPSDRFSAERPEGSISTLTIQRTEQRDSAMYRCASSSGLGLMNTGELFFGEGSRLTVL.

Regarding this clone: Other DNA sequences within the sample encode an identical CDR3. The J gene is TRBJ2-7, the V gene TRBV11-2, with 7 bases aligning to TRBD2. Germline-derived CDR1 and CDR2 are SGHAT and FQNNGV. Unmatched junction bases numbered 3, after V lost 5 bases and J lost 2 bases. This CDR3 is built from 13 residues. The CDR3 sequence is CASSPSGAYEQYF. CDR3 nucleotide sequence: TGTGCCAGCAGCCCTAGCGGCGCCTACGAGCAGTACTTC. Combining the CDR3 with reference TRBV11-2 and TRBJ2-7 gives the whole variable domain EAGVAQSPRYKIIEKRQSVAFWCNPISGHATLYWYQQILGQGPKLLIQFQNNGVVDDSQLPKDRFSAERLKGVDSTLKIQPAKLEDSAVYLCASSPSGAYEQYFGPGTRLTVT.

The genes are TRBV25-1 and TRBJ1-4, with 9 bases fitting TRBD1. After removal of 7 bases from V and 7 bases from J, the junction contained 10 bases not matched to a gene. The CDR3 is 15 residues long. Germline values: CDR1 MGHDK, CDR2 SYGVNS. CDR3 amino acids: CASTWTGQGGEKLFF. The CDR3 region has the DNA TGTGCCAGCACCTGGACGGGACAGGGAGGTGAAAAACTGTTTTTT.

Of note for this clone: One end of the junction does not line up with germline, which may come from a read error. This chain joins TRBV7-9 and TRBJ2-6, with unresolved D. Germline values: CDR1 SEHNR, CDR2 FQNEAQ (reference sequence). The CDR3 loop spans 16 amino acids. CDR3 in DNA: TGTGCCAGCAGCGCTCAGGACCGCCATGGGTCCAACGTCCTGACTTTC. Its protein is CASSAQDRHGSNVLTF.

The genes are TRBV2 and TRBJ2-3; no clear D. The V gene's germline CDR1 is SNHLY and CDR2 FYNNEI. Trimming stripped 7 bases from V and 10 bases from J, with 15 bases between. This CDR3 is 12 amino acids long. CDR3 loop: CASIEGPVAQYF. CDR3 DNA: TGTGCCAGCATCGAAGGGCCTGTGGCGCAGTATTTT.